This TCR beta chain was identified in a study of CD8 T cells in ankylosing spondylitis. Findings of the study overall: Within matched ankylosing spondylitis synovial fluid, disease-linked clones were reportedly significantly enriched. Fewer than ten highly homologous variants made up a TCR beta motif, and this motif appeared characteristic of ankylosing spondylitis blood. CD8+ by phenotype, disease-linked clones were relatively rare in peripheral blood.

To note about this clonotype: Its antigen is currently unknown.

From germline, CDR1 is MNHEY and CDR2 SVGAGI. The CDR3 has 14 residues. The V and J ends lost 0 bases and 6 bases respectively, with 10 bases between them. TCRdb itself ran the 5' RACE reads through MiXCR, one entry per CDR3 protein. The sample has about 390,000 distinct CDR3 sequences; about 20% are singletons. V gene TRBV6-5 combines with J gene TRBJ2-3; D not certain. The origin of this receptor is a male donor with ankylosing spondylitis. Sequenced material: blood, either unsorted or a sorted T cell fraction (not recorded which). CDR3 sequence reads: CASSYSFGWDTQYF. CDR3 coding DNA: TGTGCCAGCAGTTACTCGTTCGGGTGGGATACGCAGTATTTT.